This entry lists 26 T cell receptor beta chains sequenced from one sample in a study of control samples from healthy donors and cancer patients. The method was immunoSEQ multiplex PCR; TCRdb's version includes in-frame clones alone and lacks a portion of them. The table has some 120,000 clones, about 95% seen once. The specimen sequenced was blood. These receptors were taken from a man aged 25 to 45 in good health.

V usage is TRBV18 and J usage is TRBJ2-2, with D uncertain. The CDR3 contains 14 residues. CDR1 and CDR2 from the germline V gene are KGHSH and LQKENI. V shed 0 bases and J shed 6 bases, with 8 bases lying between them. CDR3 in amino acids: CASSPPTRAGELFF. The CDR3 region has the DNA TGTGCCAGCTCACCACCGACGAGAGCCGGGGAGCTGTTTTTT.

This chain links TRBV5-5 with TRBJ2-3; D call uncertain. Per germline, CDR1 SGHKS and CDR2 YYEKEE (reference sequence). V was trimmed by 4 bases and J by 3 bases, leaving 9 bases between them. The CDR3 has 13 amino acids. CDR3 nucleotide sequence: TGTGCCAGCAGCCCGCTCATTACAGATACGCAGTATTTT. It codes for CASSPLITDTQYF. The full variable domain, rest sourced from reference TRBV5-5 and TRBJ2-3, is DAGVTQSPTHLIKTRGQQVTLRCSPISGHKSVSWYQQVLGQGPQFIFQYYEKEERGRGNFPDRFSARQFPNYSSELNVNALLLGDSALYLCASSPLITDTQYFGPGTRLTVL.

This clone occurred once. CDR3 in DNA: TGTGCCAGCAGTTTGAGAGGGGCAGGGCACTCCTACGAGCAGTACTTC. The encoded protein is CASSLRGAGHSYEQYF. The chain carries TRBV27 and TRBJ2-7; either TRBD1 or TRBD2 may supply D (5 bases each). Trimming cost V 3 bases and J 0 bases, with 15 bases left between them. CDR3 length: 16 amino acids. Germline CDR1 and CDR2: MNHEY and SMNVEV (reference sequence).

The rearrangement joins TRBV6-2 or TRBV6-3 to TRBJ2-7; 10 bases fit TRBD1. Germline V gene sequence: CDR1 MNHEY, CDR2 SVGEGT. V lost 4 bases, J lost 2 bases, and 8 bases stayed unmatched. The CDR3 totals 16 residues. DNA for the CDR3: TGTGCCAGCAGTTTCCGCTGGGGACAGGGGCCCTACGAGCAGTACTTC. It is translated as CASSFRWGQGPYEQYF.

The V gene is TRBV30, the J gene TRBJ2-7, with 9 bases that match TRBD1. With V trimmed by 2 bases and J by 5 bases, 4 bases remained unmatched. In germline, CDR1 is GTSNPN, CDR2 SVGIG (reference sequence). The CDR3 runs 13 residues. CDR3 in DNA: TGTGCCTGGAGTAGGGACAGGGAGAACGAGCAGTACTTC. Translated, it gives CAWSRDRENEQYF.

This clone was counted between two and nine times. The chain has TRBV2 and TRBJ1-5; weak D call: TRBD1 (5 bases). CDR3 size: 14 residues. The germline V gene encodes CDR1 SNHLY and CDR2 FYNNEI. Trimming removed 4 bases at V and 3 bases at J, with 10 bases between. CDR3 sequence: CASSGLTVNQPQHF. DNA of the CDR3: TGTGCCAGCAGTGGTCTGACAGTCAATCAGCCCCAGCATTTT.

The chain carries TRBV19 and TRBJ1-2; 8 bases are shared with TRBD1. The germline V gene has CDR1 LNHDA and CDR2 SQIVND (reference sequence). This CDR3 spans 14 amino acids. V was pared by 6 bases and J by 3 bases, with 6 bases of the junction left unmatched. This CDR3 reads CASSPGQGDYGYTF. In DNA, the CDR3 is TGTGCCAGTAGCCCCGGACAGGGAGACTATGGCTACACCTTC.

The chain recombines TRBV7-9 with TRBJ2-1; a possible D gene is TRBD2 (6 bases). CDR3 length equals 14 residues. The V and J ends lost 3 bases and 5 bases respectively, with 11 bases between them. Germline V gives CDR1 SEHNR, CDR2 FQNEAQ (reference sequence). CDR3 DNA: TGTGCCAGCAGCTTCGGGGGTGCACACAATGAGCAGTTCTTC. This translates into CASSFGGAHNEQFF.

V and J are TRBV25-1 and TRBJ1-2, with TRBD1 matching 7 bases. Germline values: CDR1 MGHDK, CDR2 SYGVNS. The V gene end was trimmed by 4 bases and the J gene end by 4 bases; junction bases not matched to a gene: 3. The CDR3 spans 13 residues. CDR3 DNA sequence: TGTGCCAGCAGTGGGGGACAGTTCTATGGCTACACCTTC. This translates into CASSGGQFYGYTF.

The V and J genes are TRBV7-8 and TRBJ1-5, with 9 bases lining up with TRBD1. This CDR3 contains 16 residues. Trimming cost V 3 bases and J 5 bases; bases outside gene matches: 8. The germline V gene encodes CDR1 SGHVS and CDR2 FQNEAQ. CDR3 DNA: TGTGCCAGCAGCTTTTCCGGGACAGGGAGCTATCAGCCCCAGCATTTT. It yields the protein CASSFSGTGSYQPQHF.

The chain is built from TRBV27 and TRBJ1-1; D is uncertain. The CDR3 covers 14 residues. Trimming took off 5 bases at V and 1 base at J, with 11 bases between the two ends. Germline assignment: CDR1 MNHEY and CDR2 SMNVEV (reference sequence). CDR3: CASSGPAGNTEAFF. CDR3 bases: TGTGCCAGCAGTGGCCCCGCAGGGAACACTGAAGCTTTCTTT.

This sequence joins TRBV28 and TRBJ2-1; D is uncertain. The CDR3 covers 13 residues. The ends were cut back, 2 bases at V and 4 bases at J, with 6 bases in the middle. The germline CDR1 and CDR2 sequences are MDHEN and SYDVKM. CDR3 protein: CASSLNHYNEQFF. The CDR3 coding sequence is TGTGCCAGCAGTTTAAACCATTACAATGAGCAGTTCTTC.

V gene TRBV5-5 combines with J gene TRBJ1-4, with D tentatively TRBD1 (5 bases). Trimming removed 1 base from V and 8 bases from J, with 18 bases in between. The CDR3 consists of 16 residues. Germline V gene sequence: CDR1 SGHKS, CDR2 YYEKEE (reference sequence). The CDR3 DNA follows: TGTGCCAGCAGCTTGTCGATGTCAGGGAGAACCGAAAAACTGTTTTTT. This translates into CASSLSMSGRTEKLFF.

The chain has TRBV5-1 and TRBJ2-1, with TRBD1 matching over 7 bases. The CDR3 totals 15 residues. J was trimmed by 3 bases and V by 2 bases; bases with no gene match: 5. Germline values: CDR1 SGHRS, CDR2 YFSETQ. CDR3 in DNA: TGCGCCAGCAGCTTCCGGGACAGACACTACAATGAGCAGTTCTTC. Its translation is CASSFRDRHYNEQFF.

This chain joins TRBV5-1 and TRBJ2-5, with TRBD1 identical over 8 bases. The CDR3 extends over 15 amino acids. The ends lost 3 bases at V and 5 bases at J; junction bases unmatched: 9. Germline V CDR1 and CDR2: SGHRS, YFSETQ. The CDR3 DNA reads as TGCGCCAGCAGCTCCTTTACAGGGGGTGGGGAGACCCAGTACTTC. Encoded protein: CASSSFTGGGETQYF.

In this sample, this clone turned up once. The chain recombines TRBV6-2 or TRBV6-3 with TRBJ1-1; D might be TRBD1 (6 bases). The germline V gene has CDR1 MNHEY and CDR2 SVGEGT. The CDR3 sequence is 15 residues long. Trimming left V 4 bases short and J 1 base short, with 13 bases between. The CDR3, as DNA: TGTGCCAGCAGTTCCGACAGGCTGAAGAACACTGAAGCTTTCTTT. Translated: CASSSDRLKNTEAFF.

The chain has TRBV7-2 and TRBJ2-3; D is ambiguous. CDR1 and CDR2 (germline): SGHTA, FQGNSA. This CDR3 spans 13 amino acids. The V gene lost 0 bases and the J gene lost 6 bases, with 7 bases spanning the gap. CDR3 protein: CASSLADGDTQYF. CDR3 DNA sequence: TGTGCCAGCAGCTTAGCGGACGGCGATACGCAGTATTTT. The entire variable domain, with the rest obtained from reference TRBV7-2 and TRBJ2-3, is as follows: GAGVSQSPSNKVTEKGKDVELRCDPISGHTALYWYRQSLGQGLEFLIYFQGNSAPDKSGLPSDRFSAERTGGSVSTLTIQRTQQEDSAVYLCASSLADGDTQYFGPGTRLTVL.

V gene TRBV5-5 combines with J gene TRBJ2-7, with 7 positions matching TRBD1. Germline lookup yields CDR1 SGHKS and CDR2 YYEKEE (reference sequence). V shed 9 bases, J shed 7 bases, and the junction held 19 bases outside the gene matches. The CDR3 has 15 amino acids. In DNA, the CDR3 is TGTGCCACAACTCGAGACAGGGACCTCCCGGGGGAGCAGTACTTC. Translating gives CATTRDRDLPGEQYF. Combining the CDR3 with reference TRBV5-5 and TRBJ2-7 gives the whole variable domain DAGVTQSPTHLIKTRGQQVTLRCSPISGHKSVSWYQQVLGQGPQFIFQYYEKEERGRGNFPDRFSARQFPNYSSELNVNALLLGDSALYLCATTRDRDLPGEQYFGPGTRLTVT.

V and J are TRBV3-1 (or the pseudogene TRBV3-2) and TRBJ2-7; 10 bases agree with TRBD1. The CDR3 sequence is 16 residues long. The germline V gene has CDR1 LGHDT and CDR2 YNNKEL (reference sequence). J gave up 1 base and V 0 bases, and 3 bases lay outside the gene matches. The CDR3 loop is CASSQDWDRGSYEQYF. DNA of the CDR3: TGTGCCAGCAGCCAAGATTGGGACAGGGGATCCTACGAGCAGTACTTC.

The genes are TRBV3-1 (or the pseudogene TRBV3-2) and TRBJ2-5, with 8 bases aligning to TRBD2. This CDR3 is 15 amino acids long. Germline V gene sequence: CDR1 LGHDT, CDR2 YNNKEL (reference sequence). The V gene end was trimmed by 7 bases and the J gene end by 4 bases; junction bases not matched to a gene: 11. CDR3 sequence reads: CASILGGAGGETQYF. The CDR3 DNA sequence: TGTGCCAGCATCCTTGGGGGGGCGGGGGGAGAGACCCAGTACTTC.

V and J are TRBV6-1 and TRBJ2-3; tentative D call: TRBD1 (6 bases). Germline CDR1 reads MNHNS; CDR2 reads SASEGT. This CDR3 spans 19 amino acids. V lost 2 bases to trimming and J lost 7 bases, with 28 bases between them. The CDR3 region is CASSERGTGYRSAINTQYF. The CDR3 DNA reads TGTGCCAGCAGTGAAAGAGGCACAGGGTATCGATCCGCGATAAATACGCAGTATTTT.

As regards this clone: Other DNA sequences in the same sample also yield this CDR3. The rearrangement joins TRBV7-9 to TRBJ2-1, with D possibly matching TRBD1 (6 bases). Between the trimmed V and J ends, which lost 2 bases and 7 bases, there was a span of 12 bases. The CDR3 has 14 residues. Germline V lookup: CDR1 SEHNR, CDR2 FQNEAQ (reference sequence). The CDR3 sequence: CASSLLQGKNEQFF. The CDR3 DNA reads TGTGCCAGCAGCTTACTACAGGGTAAAAATGAGCAGTTCTTC.

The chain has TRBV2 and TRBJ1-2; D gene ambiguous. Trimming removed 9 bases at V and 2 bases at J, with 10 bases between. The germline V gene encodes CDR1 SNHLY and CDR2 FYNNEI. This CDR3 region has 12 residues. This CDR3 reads CARLNTNYGYTF. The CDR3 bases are TGTGCCAGACTTAACACGAACTATGGCTACACCTTC.

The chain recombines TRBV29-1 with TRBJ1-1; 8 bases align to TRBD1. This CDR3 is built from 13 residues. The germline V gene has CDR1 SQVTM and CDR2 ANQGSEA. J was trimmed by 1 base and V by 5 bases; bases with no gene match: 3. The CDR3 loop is CSVQGARNTEAFF. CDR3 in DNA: TGCAGCGTTCAGGGGGCGCGGAACACTGAAGCTTTCTTT.

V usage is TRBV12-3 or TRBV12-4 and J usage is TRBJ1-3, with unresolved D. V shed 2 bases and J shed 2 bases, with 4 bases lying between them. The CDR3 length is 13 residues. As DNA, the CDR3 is TGTGCCAGCAGTTTACAGGCTGGAAACACCATATATTTT. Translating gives CASSLQAGNTIYF.

The CDR3 DNA sequence: TGTGCCAGCAACAGGGGGATGAACACTGAAGCTTTCTTT. As protein: CASNRGMNTEAFF. V and J are TRBV2 and TRBJ1-1, with TRBD1 identical over 8 bases. The V gene end was trimmed by 7 bases and the J gene end by 0 bases; junction bases not matched to a gene: 1. Per the germline V gene, CDR1 is SNHLY and CDR2 is FYNNEI. This CDR3 has 13 residues.